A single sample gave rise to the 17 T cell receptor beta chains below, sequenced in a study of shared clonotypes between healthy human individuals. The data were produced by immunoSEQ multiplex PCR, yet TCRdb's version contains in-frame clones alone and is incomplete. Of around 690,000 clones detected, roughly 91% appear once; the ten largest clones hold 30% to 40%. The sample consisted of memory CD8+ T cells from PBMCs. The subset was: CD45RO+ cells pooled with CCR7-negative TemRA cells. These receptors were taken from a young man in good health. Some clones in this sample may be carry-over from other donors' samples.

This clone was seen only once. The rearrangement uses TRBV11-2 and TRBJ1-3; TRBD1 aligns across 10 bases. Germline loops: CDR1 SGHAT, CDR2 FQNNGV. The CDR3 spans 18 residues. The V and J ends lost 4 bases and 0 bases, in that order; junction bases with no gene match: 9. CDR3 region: CASSSHDRGPFSGNTIYF. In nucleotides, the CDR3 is TGTGCCAGCAGCTCCCACGACAGGGGGCCCTTCTCTGGAAACACCATATATTTT.

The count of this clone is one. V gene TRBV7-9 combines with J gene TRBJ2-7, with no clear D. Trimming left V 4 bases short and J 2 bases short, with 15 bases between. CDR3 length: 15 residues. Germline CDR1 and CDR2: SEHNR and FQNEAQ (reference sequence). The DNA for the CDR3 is TGTGCCAGCAGCTCGGACCCGGCCACCCCCTACGAGCAGTACTTC. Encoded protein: CASSSDPATPYEQYF.

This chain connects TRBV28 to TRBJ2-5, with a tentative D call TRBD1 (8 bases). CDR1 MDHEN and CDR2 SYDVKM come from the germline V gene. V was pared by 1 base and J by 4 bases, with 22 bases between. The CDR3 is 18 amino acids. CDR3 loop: CASSLLGPSTGEGETQYF. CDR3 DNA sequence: TGTGCCAGCAGTTTATTGGGACCCTCGACAGGGGAGGGAGAGACCCAGTACTTC.

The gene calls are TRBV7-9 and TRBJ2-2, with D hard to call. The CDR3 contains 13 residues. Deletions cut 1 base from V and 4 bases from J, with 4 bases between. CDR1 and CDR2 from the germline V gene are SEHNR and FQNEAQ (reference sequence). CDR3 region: CASSLDSTGELFF. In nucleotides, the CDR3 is TGTGCCAGCAGCTTAGACTCCACCGGGGAGCTGTTTTTT.

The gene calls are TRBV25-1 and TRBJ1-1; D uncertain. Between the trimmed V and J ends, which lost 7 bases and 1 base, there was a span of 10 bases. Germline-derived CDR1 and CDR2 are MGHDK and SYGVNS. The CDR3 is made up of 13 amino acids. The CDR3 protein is CASNLGENTEAFF. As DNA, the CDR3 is TGTGCCAGCAATCTCGGGGAGAACACTGAAGCTTTCTTT.

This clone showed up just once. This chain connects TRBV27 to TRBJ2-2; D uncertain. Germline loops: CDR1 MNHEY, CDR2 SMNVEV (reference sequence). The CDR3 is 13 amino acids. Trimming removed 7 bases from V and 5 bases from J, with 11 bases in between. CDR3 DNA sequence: TGTGCCAGCACCCCTTTGAGAACCGGGGAGCTGTTTTTT. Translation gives CASTPLRTGELFF.

CDR3 amino acids: CASSFGAGPYEQYF. CDR3 nucleotide sequence: TGTGCCAGCAGCTTCGGAGCGGGGCCCTACGAGCAGTACTTC. The chain couples TRBV5-6 to TRBJ2-7; 7 nucleotides align to TRBD2. Germline V gene data show CDR1 as SGHDT and CDR2 as YYEEEE. The CDR3 spans 14 residues. The ends lost 2 bases at V and 2 bases at J; junction bases unmatched: 4.

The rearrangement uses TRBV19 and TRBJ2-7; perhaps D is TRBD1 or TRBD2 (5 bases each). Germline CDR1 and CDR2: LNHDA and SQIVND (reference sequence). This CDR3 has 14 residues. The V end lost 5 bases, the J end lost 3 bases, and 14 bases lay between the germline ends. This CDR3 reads CASSPMGPNYEQYF. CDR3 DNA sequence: TGTGCCAGTAGTCCCATGGGACCTAACTACGAGCAGTACTTC.

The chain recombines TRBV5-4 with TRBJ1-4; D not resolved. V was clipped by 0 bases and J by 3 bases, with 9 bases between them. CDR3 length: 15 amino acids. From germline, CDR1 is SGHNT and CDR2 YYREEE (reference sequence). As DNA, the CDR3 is TGTGCCAGCAGCTTGGAGCCAGCCTCTAATGAAAAACTGTTTTTT. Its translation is CASSLEPASNEKLFF.

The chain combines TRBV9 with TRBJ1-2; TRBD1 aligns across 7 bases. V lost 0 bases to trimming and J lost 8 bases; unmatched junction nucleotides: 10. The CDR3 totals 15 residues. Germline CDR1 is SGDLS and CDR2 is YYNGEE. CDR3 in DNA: TGTGCCAGCAGCGTAGGGGACAGCCTTATGAGGGGCTACACCTTC. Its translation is CASSVGDSLMRGYTF.

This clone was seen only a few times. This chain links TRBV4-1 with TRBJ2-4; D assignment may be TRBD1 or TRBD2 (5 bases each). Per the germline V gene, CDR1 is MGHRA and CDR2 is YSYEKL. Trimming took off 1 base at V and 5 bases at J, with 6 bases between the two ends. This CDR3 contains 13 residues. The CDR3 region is CASSQGGENIQYF. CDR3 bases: TGCGCCAGCAGCCAAGGAGGGGAAAACATTCAGTACTTC.

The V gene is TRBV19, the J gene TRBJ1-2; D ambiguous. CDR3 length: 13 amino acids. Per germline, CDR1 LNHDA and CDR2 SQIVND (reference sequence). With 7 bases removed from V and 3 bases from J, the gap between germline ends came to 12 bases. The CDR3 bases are TGTGCCAGTACCTTAGGCTCGTACTATGGCTACACCTTC. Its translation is CASTLGSYYGYTF.

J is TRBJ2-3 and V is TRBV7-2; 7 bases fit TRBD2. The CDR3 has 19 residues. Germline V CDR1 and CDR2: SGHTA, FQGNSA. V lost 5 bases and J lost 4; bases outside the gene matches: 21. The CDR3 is CASSPNPTSPGDRADTQYF. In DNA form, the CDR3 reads TGTGCCAGCAGCCCTAACCCGACTAGCCCGGGAGATCGGGCAGATACGCAGTATTTT.

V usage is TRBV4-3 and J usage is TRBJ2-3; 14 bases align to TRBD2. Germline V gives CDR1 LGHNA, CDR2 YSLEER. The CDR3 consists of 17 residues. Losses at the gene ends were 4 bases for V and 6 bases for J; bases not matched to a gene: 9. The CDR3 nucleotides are TGCGCCAGCAGCCCAGCAGGGACTAGCGGGAGTTCGGATACGCAGTATTTT. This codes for CASSPAGTSGSSDTQYF.

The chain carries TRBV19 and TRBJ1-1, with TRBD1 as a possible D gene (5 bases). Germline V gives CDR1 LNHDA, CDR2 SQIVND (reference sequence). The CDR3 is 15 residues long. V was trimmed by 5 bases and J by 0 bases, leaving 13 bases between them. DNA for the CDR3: TGTGCCAGTAGTCAGGGTCAGCTCTTGAACACTGAAGCTTTCTTT. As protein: CASSQGQLLNTEAFF.

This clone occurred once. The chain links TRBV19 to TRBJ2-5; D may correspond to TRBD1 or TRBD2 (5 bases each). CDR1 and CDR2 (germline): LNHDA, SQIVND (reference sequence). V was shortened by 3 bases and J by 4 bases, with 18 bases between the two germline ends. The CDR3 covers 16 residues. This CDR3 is CASSIGVIEGRETQYF. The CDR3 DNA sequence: TGTGCCAGTAGTATTGGGGTCATCGAGGGGCGAGAGACCCAGTACTTC.

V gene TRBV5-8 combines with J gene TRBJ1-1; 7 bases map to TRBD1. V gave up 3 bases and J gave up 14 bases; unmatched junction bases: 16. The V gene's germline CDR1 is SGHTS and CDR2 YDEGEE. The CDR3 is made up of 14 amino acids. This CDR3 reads CASSWTDRSGGLFF. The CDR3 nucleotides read TGTGCCAGCAGCTGGACGGACAGGTCGGGAGGTTTATTCTTT.